The present TCR beta chain was sequenced within a study of blood T cell repertoires in COVID-19. Data came from immunoSEQ multiplex PCR; TCRdb stores just in-frame clones and leaves some out. The data contain about 180,000 clones, approximately 90% of them singletons. The clonotype originates from a woman aged 25 to 45 with active or convalescent COVID-19. The sequencing input was peripheral blood.

This chain's CDR3 is CASTRDSGNNQPQHF. CDR3 nucleotides: TGTGCCAGCACCAGGGACAGCGGTAACAATCAGCCCCAGCATTTT. V and J are TRBV6-5 and TRBJ1-5; 7 nucleotides align to TRBD1. This CDR3 has 15 amino acids. J gave up 3 bases and V 7 bases, and 9 bases lay outside the gene matches. The germline CDR1 and CDR2 sequences are MNHEY and SVGAGI.